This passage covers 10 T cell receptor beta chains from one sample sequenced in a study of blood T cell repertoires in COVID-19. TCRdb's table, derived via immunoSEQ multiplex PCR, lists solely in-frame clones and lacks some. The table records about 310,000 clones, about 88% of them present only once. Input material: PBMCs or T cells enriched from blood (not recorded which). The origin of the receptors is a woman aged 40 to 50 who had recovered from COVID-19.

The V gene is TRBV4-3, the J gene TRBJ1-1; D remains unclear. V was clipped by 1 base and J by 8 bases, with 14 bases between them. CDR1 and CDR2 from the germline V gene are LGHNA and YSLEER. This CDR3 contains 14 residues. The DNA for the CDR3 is TGCGCCAGCAGCCAAGGGACTGATGGGAAAGAAGCTTTCTTT. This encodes CASSQGTDGKEAFF.

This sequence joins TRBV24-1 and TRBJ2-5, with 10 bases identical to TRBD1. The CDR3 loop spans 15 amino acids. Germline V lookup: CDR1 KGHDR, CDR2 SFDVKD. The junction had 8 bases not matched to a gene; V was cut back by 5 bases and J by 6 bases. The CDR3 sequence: CATSGAGTGEQTQYF. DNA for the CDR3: TGTGCCACCAGTGGCGCCGGGACAGGGGAACAGACCCAGTACTTC.

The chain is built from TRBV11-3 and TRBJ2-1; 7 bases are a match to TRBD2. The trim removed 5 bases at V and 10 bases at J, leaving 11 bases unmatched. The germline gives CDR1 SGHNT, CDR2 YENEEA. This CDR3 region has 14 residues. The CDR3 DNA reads TGTGCCAGCAGCCACAATGGGACTAAGCGGGAGCAGTTCTTC. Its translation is CASSHNGTKREQFF.

The CDR3 region has the DNA TGTGCCAGTAGTAAGGTGGGACTAGCGGGAGAAGGCGAGCAGTTCTTC. Translated: CASSKVGLAGEGEQFF. This sequence joins TRBV19 and TRBJ2-1, with 14 bases fitting TRBD2. The V and J ends lost 4 bases and 10 bases, in that order; junction bases with no gene match: 9. The CDR3 covers 16 residues. The germline gives CDR1 LNHDA, CDR2 SQIVND (reference sequence).

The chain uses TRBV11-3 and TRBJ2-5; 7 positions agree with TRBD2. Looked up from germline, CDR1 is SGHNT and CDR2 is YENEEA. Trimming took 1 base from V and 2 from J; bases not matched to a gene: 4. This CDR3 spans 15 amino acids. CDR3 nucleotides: TGTGCCAGCAGCTTAGCTAGCGGAGAACAAGAGACCCAGTACTTC. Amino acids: CASSLASGEQETQYF.

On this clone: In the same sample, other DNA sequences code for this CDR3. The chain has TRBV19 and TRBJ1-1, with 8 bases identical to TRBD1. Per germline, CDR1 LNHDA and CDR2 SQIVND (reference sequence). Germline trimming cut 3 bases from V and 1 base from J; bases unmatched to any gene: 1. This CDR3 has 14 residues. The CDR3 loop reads CASSIGQGNTEAFF. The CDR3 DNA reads TGTGCCAGTAGTATCGGACAGGGGAACACTGAAGCTTTCTTT.

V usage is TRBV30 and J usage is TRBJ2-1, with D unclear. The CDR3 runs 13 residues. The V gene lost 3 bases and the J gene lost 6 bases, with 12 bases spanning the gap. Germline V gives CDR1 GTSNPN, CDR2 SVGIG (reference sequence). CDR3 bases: TGTGCCTGGAGCAGCGAGATAATCAATGAGCAGTTCTTC. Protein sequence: CAWSSEIINEQFF.

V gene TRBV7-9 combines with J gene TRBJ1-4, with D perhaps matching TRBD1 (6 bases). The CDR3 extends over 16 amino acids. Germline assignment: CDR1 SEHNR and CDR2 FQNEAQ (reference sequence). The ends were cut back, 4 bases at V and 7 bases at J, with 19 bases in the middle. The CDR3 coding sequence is TGTGCCAGCAGCTCCCGTACAGGGACGGAGATTGAAAAACTGTTTTTT. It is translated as CASSSRTGTEIEKLFF.

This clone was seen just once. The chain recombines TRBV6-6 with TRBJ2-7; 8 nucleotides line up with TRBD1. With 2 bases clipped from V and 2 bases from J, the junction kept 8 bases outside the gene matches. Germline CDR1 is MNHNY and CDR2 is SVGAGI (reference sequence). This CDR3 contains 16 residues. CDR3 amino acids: CASSYTPRGRTYEQYF. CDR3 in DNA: TGTGCCAGCAGTTACACCCCCAGGGGGCGTACCTACGAGCAGTACTTC.

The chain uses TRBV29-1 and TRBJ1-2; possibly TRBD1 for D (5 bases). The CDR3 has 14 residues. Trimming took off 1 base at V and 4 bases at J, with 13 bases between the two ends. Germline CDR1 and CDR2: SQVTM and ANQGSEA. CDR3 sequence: CSVEADGGGYGYTF. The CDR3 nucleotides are TGCAGCGTTGAAGCCGACGGGGGAGGCTATGGCTACACCTTC.